This TCR beta chain came from a study of blood T cells in healthy people across ages. This clonotype was counted many times. Its antigen is unknown. Study results and limitations: In long-lived donors, naive CD4+ cell counts and diversity exceeded those of aged donors. Naive T cell percentage strongly correlated with TCR beta diversity.

Combining a sample-barcoded 5' primer with a J-beta primer mix, a second PCR ran for about 7 to 11 cycles. Template switching added a 12-random-nucleotide identifier to every cDNA molecule. TCRdb re-derived calls from the 5' RACE reads in MiXCR, one entry per CDR3 protein. The table lists approximately 690,000 distinct CDR3 sequences, approximately 40% of them singletons. The CDR3 has 13 amino acids. CDR1 SGHVS and CDR2 FQNEAQ come from the germline V gene. With 5 bases removed from V and 3 bases from J, the gap between germline ends came to 10 bases. The TCR originated in a man aged 80 or over in good health. The chain is built from TRBV7-8 and TRBJ1-2, with a possible D match to TRBD1 (6 bases). The sequencing input was blood. The CDR3 region has the DNA TGTGCCAGCAGCCGTAGGGGGGACTATGGCTACACCTTC. It translates to CASSRRGDYGYTF.